The next 32 T cell receptor beta chains were all read from a single sample in a study of T cells expressing NK-cell markers. TCRdb processed the 5' RACE reads again and assigns one entry to each CDR3 protein, with no DNA. This repertoire includes about 460,000 distinct CDR3 sequences. The material sequenced was blood T cells: a sorted CD56 or NKG2C T cell subset, CD4+ or CD8+ T cells, or bulk PBMC T cells (not recorded which). These receptors were taken from a woman aged 50 to 60 in good health.

V gene TRBV7-8 combines with J gene TRBJ1-1; TCRdb's assignment of TRBD1 cannot be checked, as there is no DNA. The CDR3 runs 15 residues. CDR1 and CDR2 (germline): SGHVS, FQNEAQ. CDR3 region: CASSLDTGFGTEAFF. The full variable domain, its missing parts supplied by reference TRBV7-8 and TRBJ1-1, is GAGVSQSPRYKVAKRGQDVALRCDPISGHVSLFWYQQALGQGPEFLTYFQNEAQLDKSGLPSDRFFAERPEGSVSTLKIQRTQQEDSAVYLCASSLDTGFGTEAFFGQGTRLTVV.

This chain joins TRBV10-2 and TRBJ1-2. CDR3 size: 15 residues. CDR1 is WSHSY, CDR2 SAAADI, per germline. CDR3: CASSESGTLPGGYTF.

The J gene is TRBJ2-1, the V gene TRBV10-2; TCRdb lists TRBD1, though no DNA is available to test this call. CDR3 length equals 12 residues. From germline, CDR1 is WSHSY and CDR2 SAAADI. This chain's CDR3 is CASRGGYHEQFF.

The chain has TRBV4-1 and TRBJ1-5; TCRdb names TRBD1, which stays unverified in the absence of DNA. The CDR3 totals 17 residues. Per the germline V gene, CDR1 is MGHRA and CDR2 is YSYEKL. The CDR3 loop is CASSQAEVGASNQPQHF.

This chain connects TRBV6-5 to TRBJ2-3; the TRBD2 assignment by TCRdb is unverifiable without DNA. The length of the CDR3 is 14 residues. Germline CDR1 is MNHEY and CDR2 is SVGAGI. The CDR3 here is CASSSSGWADTQYF.

The chain is built from TRBV7-9 and TRBJ2-3. The germline V gene has CDR1 SEHNR and CDR2 FQNEAQ (reference sequence). The CDR3 has 14 residues. The CDR3 is CASRLSGGRDTQYF.

The rearrangement links TRBV5-1 to TRBJ2-3; TCRdb picks TRBD1, but there is no DNA to check that call. The CDR3 length is 15 residues. Germline loops: CDR1 SGHRS, CDR2 YFSETQ. Here the CDR3 reads CASSHRQGWTDTQYF.

The chain employs TRBV11-2 and TRBJ2-1; checking the TCRdb D call of TRBD2 is not possible without DNA. Germline CDR1 SGHAT, CDR2 FQNNGV. The CDR3 extends over 16 amino acids. The chain's CDR3 is CASSQGLAGGVDEQFF.

The chain has TRBV6-1 and TRBJ2-7; the D call of TRBD1 rests on TCRdb alone, since no DNA is present to check it. The germline V gene has CDR1 MNHNS and CDR2 SASEGT. CDR3 size: 14 residues. The CDR3 loop is CATGRTGGFYEQYF.

The rearrangement joins TRBV15 to TRBJ1-3. Germline V CDR1 and CDR2: LNHNV, YYDKDF (reference sequence). This CDR3 spans 15 amino acids. The CDR3 loop reads CATSREALSGNTIYF. Based on the CDR3 plus reference TRBV15 and TRBJ1-3, the full variable domain is DAMVIQNPRYQVTQFGKPVTLSCSQTLNHNVMYWYQQKSSQAPKLLFHYYDKDFNNEADTPDNFQSRRPNTSFCFLDIRSPGLGDTAMYLCATSREALSGNTIYFGEGSWLTVV.

The chain carries TRBV5-1 and TRBJ2-3; TCRdb calls TRBD1, which cannot be checked without DNA. Germline loops: CDR1 SGHRS, CDR2 YFSETQ. The CDR3 is 14 residues long. The CDR3 loop reads CASSVTGELDTQYF.

The chain employs TRBV7-8 and TRBJ2-1; TCRdb's D call of TRBD2 is untestable without DNA. The CDR3 sequence is 17 residues long. The germline CDR1 and CDR2 sequences are SGHVS and FQNEAQ. The CDR3 reads CASSPRRNSGSWGLRVF.

This chain's CDR3 is CASSLAGAVNTGELFF. This chain uses TRBV12-3 or TRBV12-4 with TRBJ2-2; TCRdb's D call, TRBD1, is unchecked because there is no DNA. The length of the CDR3 is 16 residues.

The chain joins TRBV2 to TRBJ2-2; TCRdb gives TRBD2 as the D gene, but with no DNA this cannot be confirmed. The V gene's germline CDR1 is SNHLY and CDR2 FYNNEI. This CDR3 is 15 amino acids long. CDR3 region: CASSSGTSGTGELFF.

The chain employs TRBV29-1 and TRBJ2-5; TCRdb's D call of TRBD2 is untestable without DNA. The CDR3 length is 15 residues. Germline V lookup: CDR1 SQVTM, CDR2 ANQGSEA. The CDR3 region is CSVIAGGLQVETQYF.

V is TRBV4-1 and J is TRBJ1-2. This CDR3 comprises 12 residues. Germline CDR1 is MGHRA and CDR2 is YSYEKL. The CDR3 loop is CASSQLGVGYTF.

V is TRBV29-1 and J is TRBJ2-3; as DNA is missing, the TRBD2 call by TCRdb cannot be tested. The germline gives CDR1 SQVTM, CDR2 ANQGSEA. The CDR3 runs 13 residues. Here the CDR3 reads CSVGGGSADTQYF.

The V call is TRBV5-1, the J call TRBJ2-3. CDR1 SGHRS and CDR2 YFSETQ come from the germline V gene. The CDR3 length is 15 residues. The CDR3 reads CASSLAGKPTDTQYF.

The rearrangement uses TRBV3-1 and TRBJ2-7. The V gene's germline CDR1 is LGHDT and CDR2 YNNKEL (reference sequence). The CDR3 length is 11 residues. The CDR3 region is CASSRTNEQYF.

The J gene is TRBJ2-7, the V gene TRBV5-1; no DNA is available, so the TRBD2 call from TCRdb remains unchecked. The CDR3 extends over 13 amino acids. Germline-derived CDR1 and CDR2 are SGHRS and YFSETQ. CDR3 loop: CASSVGPPETEYF.

The chain couples TRBV12-3 or TRBV12-4 to TRBJ2-1; the D call of TRBD1 rests on TCRdb alone, since no DNA is present to check it. CDR3 length equals 14 residues. The CDR3 protein is CAMGGPTGVNEQFF.

This rearrangement joins TRBV5-1 to TRBJ2-5; TCRdb's D call, TRBD1, is unchecked because there is no DNA. Germline values: CDR1 SGHRS, CDR2 YFSETQ. The length of the CDR3 is 14 residues. The chain's CDR3 is CASSEDRGPGTQYF.

This chain links TRBV20-1 with TRBJ2-4. The CDR3 covers 11 residues. Germline V gene data show CDR1 as DFQATT and CDR2 as SNEGSKA (reference sequence). CDR3 sequence: CSAPKGNIQYF.

V gene TRBV7-3 combines with J gene TRBJ1-1; absent DNA, TCRdb's TRBD1 call cannot be checked. CDR3 size: 13 residues. Per the germline V gene, CDR1 is SGHTA and CDR2 is FQGTGA. The CDR3 sequence: CASSRGTGTEAFF. Supplemented by reference TRBV7-3 and TRBJ1-1, the full variable domain reads GAGVSQTPSNKVTEKGKYVELRCDPISGHTALYWYRQSLGQGPEFLIYFQGTGAADDSGLPNDRFFAVRPEGSVSTLKIQRTERGDSAVYLCASSRGTGTEAFFGQGTRLTVV.

The chain carries TRBV21-1 and TRBJ2-3. TRBV21-1 is annotated as a pseudogene. The CDR3 sequence is 12 residues long. CDR3 sequence reads: CASSKILDTQYF.

The CDR3 reads CASRGQESGEQFF. V and J are TRBV2 and TRBJ2-1; TCRdb names TRBD1, which stays unverified in the absence of DNA. The germline gives CDR1 SNHLY, CDR2 FYNNEI. The CDR3 totals 13 residues.

This chain links TRBV12-3 or TRBV12-4 with TRBJ2-3; lacking DNA, the TRBD1 call made by TCRdb goes unchecked. The CDR3 has 15 residues. The CDR3 loop is CASSPPSGYTDTQYF.

The chain couples TRBV3-1 to TRBJ1-1. The CDR3 is 15 amino acids. Germline CDR1 and CDR2: LGHDT and YNNKEL (reference sequence). The CDR3 region is CASSQVRQGYTEAFF.

The chain recombines TRBV4-1 with TRBJ2-3; as DNA is missing, the TRBD2 call by TCRdb cannot be tested. The CDR3 spans 18 residues. CDR1 is MGHRA and CDR2 is YSYEKL in the germline V gene. CDR3 in amino acids: CASSQDPQAGGATDTQYF.

The chain combines TRBV5-1 with TRBJ2-2. This CDR3 spans 13 amino acids. From germline, CDR1 is SGHRS and CDR2 YFSETQ. CDR3 sequence reads: CASSLAARGELFF.

CDR3 region: CASRLDRGLAGRTADEQFF. V is TRBV5-5 and J is TRBJ2-1; TCRdb lists TRBD2, though no DNA is available to test this call. The V gene's germline CDR1 is SGHKS and CDR2 YYEKEE (reference sequence). This CDR3 spans 19 amino acids.

The chain recombines TRBV9 with TRBJ2-3; TCRdb names TRBD2, which stays unverified in the absence of DNA. The CDR3 contains 16 residues. The germline V gene has CDR1 SGDLS and CDR2 YYNGEE. CDR3 region: CASSALAGPHTDTQYF.